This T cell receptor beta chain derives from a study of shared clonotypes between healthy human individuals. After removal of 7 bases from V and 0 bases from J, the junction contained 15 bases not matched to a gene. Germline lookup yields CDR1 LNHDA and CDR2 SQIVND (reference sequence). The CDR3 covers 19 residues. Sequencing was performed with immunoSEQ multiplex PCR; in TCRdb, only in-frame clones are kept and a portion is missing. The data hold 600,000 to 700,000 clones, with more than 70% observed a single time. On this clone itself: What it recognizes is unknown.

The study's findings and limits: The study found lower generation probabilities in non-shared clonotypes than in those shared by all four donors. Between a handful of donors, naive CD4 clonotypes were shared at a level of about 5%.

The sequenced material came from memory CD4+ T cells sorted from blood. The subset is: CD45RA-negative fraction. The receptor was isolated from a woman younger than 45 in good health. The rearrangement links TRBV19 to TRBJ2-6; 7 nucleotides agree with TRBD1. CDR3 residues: CASTSHPGQEISGANVLTF. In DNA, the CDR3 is TGTGCCAGTACTTCCCACCCCGGACAGGAAATCTCTGGGGCCAACGTCCTGACTTTC.